Sequencing of this TCR beta chain was carried out in a study of vaccination effects on CD4 cells after COVID-19. Antigen-specific CD4+ T cells were expanded (with viral peptide pools) by the ViraFEST assay ahead of sequencing. The authors isolated CD4+ T cells after around nine days of culture. Each participant was given two doses of one vaccine (BNT162b2 or mRNA-1273). Germline lookup yields CDR1 LNHDA and CDR2 SQIVND (reference sequence). Trimming took off 6 bases at V and 0 bases at J, with 20 bases between the two ends. This CDR3 contains 18 residues. The method was immunoSEQ multiplex PCR; TCRdb's version includes in-frame clones alone and lacks a portion of them. Of approximately 74,000 clones detected, 60% to 85% appear once; the ten largest clones hold more than 0.85%. A word on this clone: Its antigen is unknown.

Sequencing used CD4+ T cells from PBMCs cultured with HCoV-OC43 spike peptides, obtained after COVID-19 vaccination. Subset here: HCoV-OC43 spike overlapping peptide pool stimulation. This receptor was taken from a human donor who received a COVID-19 vaccine. The V call is TRBV19, the J call TRBJ1-4, with D maybe TRBD1 (5 bases). The CDR3 region has the DNA TGTGCCAGTAGGCCAACCCGGGGGTCGGCTGCAACTAATGAAAAACTGTTTTTT. Amino acids: CASRPTRGSAATNEKLFF.